The present T cell receptor beta chain was sequenced within a study of blood T cell repertoires in COVID-19. Profiled with immunoSEQ multiplex PCR; TCRdb holds only in-frame clones, not every one. This sample has 150,000 or so clones, with under 95% found just once. Sequencing was performed on peripheral blood. The clonotype comes from a man between 60 and 75 years old with active or convalescent COVID-19.

The DNA for the CDR3 is TGCGCCAGCAGCTTGTCAGGGGCCACAGATACGCAGTATTTT. Translated: CASSLSGATDTQYF. V is TRBV5-1 and J is TRBJ2-3; D possibly corresponds to TRBD1 (6 bases). This CDR3 is built from 14 residues. V gave up 1 base and J gave up 2 bases, with 8 bases separating them. Germline V gene data show CDR1 as SGHRS and CDR2 as YFSETQ.